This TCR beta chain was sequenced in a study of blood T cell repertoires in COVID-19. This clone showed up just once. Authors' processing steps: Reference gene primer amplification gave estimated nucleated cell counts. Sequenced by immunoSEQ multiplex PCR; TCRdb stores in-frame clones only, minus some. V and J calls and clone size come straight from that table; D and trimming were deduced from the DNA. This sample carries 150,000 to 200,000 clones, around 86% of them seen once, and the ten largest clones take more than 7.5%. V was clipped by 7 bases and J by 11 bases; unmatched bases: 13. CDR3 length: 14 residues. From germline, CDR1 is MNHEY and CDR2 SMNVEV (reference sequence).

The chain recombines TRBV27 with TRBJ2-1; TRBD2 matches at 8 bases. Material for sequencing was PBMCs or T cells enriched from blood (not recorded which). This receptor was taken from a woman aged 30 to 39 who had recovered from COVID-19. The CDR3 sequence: CASNLAGGTMKQFF. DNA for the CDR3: TGTGCCAGCAATCTTGCGGGAGGTACAATGAAGCAGTTCTTC.